Sequencing of this T cell receptor beta chain was carried out in a study of blood T cell repertoires in COVID-19 (dated by TCRdb to 2018 to 2021). Regarding the research as a whole: The collaborator samples originated in the United States, Italy and Spain and spanned the acute and convalescent phases of COVID-19. The dataset comprised deeply sampled blood TCRbeta repertoires from subjects exposed to, actively infected with, or recovered from COVID-19. A de-identified subject ID, COVID-19 status, age in years and sex were almost always included in the sample metadata. The material from the prospective study consisted of cDNA or gDNA derived from T cells, B-cell-depleted T cells, or PBMCs. The repertoires were released in a freely available public database intended as a resource for research on the immune response to SARS-CoV-2. Where HLA class I and class II types were available, the types were taken from metadata supplied by the sample provider, not from assay-based typing. Samples came from the ongoing ImmuneRACE study (first 160 participants) plus 1,254 subjects from 6 global collaborators. Results the study describes overall, beyond this receptor: The amount of clinical and demographic metadata varied by source and participant and was provided uncurated.

In the prospective study, participants were roughly 18 to 95 years old, resided in 24 geographic areas of the United States, and were enrolled through a virtual design. In the prospective study, cohorts were assigned on the basis of participant-reported clinical history obtained from a screening survey and a study questionnaire. In the prospective study, whole blood, serum and a nasopharyngeal or oropharyngeal swab were collected from each participant by mobile phlebotomists. Additional blood draws and questionnaires over an approximately 2-month period could optionally be provided by prospective study participants. Before DNA extraction, blood samples from the prospective study were shipped at room temperature or frozen. Worth noting for this clone: Its antigen specificity is not known. Base quality data are lacking; no much larger clone is found one base away.

The trim is 5 bases for V and 4 bases for J, with a gap of 20 bases between the germline ends. From a lookup of the germline V gene, CDR1 and CDR2 are SGHTA and FQGNSA. From the cysteine up to the phenylalanine, the CDR3 has a length of 16 residues. Of the read, only the CDR3 DNA is kept; its 48 bases are in frame from base 1. TCRbeta CDR3 regions were amplified from genomic DNA using the immunoSEQ Assay, a bias-controlled multiplex PCR. Under the source paper's analysis protocol: Nucleated cell counts per sample were estimated from amplification of reference gene primers within the assay. To quantify the absolute abundance of each unique TCRbeta CDR3 rearrangement, sequence reads were collapsed and filtered. For each sample, productive Simpson clonality was calculated by taking the square root of Simpson's diversity index across productive rearrangements. Here the immuneACCESS table is served through TCRdb, limited to in-frame sequences with V and J called. Missing clones are a known gap in these copies; in checked studies unresolved V genes cover under half, and the rest lacks a known reason. V, J and clone size are taken as reported in that table, and D and trimming were inferred from the DNA itself. Across this sample there are roughly 220,000 clones, with 86% seen only once. The ten largest clones take up roughly 3.4% of the sample.

Recombination joined TRBV7-2 with TRBJ1-1, with TRBD1 tentatively as D gene (6 bases match). This sequence was found in a woman aged 40 to 50 with acute COVID-19. Sequencing used PBMCs or T cells enriched from blood (not recorded which). The CDR3 region has the sequence CASSHRSTGSGTEAFF. The nucleotide sequence reads TGTGCCAGCAGCCACCGATCAACAGGGTCGGGCACTGAAGCTTTCTTT. Reference TRBV7-2 and TRBJ1-1 genes cover what lies past the CDR3, so the full variable domain is GAGVSQSPSNKVTEKGKDVELRCDPISGHTALYWYRQSLGQGLEFLIYFQGNSAPDKSGLPSDRFSAERTGGSVSTLTIQRTQQEDSAVYLCASSHRSTGSGTEAFFGQGTRLTVV.